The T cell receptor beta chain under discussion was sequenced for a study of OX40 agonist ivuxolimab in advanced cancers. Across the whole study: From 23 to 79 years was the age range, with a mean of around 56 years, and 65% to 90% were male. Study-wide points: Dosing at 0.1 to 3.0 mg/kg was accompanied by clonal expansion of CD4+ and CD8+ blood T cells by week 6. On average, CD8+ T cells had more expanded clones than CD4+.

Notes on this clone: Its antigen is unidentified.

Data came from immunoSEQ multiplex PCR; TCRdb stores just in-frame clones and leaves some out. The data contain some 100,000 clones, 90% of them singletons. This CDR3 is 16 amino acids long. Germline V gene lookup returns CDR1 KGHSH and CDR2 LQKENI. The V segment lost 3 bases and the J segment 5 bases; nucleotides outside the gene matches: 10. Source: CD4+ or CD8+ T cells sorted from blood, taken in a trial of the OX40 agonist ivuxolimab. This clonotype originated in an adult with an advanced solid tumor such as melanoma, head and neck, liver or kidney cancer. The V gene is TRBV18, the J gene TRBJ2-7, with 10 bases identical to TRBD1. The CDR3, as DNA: TGTGCCAGCTCACCGACCGGGACAGGGGTTCTCCACGAGCAGTACTTC. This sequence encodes CASSPTGTGVLHEQYF.